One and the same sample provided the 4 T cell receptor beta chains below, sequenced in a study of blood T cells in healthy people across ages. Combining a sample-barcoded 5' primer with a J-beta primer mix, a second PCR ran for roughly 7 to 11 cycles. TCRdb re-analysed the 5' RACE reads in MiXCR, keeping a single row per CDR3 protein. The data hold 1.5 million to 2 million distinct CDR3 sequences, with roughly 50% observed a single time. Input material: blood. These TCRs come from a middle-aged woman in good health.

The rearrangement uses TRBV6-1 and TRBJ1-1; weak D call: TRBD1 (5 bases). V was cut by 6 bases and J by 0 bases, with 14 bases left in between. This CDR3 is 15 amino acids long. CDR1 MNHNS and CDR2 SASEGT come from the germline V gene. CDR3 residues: CASRTDRSLNTEAFF. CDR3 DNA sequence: TGTGCCAGCAGGACCGACAGATCCTTGAACACTGAAGCTTTCTTT.

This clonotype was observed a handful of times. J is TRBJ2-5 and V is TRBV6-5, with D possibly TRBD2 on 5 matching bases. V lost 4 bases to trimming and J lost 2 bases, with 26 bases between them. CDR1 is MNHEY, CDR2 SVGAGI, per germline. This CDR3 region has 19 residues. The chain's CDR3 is CASSSYGPGRRDKQETQYF. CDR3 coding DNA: TGTGCCAGCAGTTCCTATGGGCCGGGAAGACGGGATAAGCAAGAGACCCAGTACTTC.

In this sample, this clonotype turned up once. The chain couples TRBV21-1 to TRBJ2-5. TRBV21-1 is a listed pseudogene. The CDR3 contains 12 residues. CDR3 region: CAGGGVQETQYF. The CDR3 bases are TGTGCCGGCGGCGGGGTTCAAGAGACCCAGTACTTC.

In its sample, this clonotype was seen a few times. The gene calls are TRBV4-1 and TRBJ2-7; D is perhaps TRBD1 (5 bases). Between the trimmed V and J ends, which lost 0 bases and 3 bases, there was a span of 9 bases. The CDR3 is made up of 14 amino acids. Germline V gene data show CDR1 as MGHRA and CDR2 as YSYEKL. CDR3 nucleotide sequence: TGCGCCAGCAGCCAAGAGGGGCACAACTACGAGCAGTACTTC. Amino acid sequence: CASSQEGHNYEQYF.